The next 21 T cell receptor beta chains were all read from a single sample in a study of CD8 T cells in Susac syndrome. RNA totalling roughly 0.5 to 1 ug underwent reverse transcription with random hexamers. TCRdb itself ran the immunoSEQ multiplex PCR reads through MiXCR, one entry per CDR3 protein. The sample lists approximately 270,000 distinct CDR3 sequences, about 94% occurring once. Specimen: CD4+ T cells from PBMCs. The receptors stem from a human donor with multiple sclerosis.

The CDR3 DNA reads TGTGCCAGCAGCCTGAACCGGGACATTGGTAACCGGGCCAACGTCCTGACTTTC. Translating gives CASSLNRDIGNRANVLTF. This chain connects TRBV5-6 to TRBJ2-6, with a weak D call TRBD1 (6 bases). The V and J ends lost 4 bases and 5 bases respectively, with 22 bases between them. CDR3 size: 18 residues. Germline V gene sequence: CDR1 SGHDT, CDR2 YYEEEE.

V usage is TRBV5-1 and J usage is TRBJ1-6; TRBD1 agrees at 9 bases. Germline lookup yields CDR1 SGHRS and CDR2 YFSETQ. The CDR3 loop spans 18 amino acids. The V segment lost 4 bases and the J segment 8 bases; nucleotides outside the gene matches: 16. In DNA form, the CDR3 reads TGCGCCAGCAGCCTAAATCCGACCGGGACAGGGCGGCATTCACCCCTCCACTTT. It is translated as CASSLNPTGTGRHSPLHF.

The chain uses TRBV5-1 and TRBJ1-3; weak D call: TRBD1 (5 bases). The CDR3 has 16 amino acids. Germline loops: CDR1 SGHRS, CDR2 YFSETQ. V lost 4 bases, J lost 0 bases, and 14 bases lay in between. CDR3 region: CASSQGPRSSGNTIYF. CDR3 coding DNA: TGCGCCAGCAGCCAGGGACCCCGGAGCTCTGGAAACACCATATATTTT.

CDR3 bases: TGCAGCGTTGATCTCCAGGGGGGAACAGATACGCAGTATTTT. Protein product: CSVDLQGGTDTQYF. The chain joins TRBV29-1 to TRBJ2-3; D is perhaps TRBD1 (7 bases). Germline V gene data show CDR1 as SQVTM and CDR2 as ANQGSEA. V lost 3 bases and J 3 bases, leaving 13 bases between the germline ends. This CDR3 contains 14 residues.

The rearrangement uses TRBV7-9 and TRBJ1-2, with D hard to call. The CDR3 length is 14 residues. V lost 6 bases to trimming and J lost 3 bases, with 14 bases between them. CDR1 SEHNR and CDR2 FQNEAQ come from the germline V gene (reference sequence). In DNA form, the CDR3 reads TGTGCCAGCAGTGCAGTCACATCGGACTATGGCTACACCTTC. Translating it yields CASSAVTSDYGYTF. The full variable domain, rest sourced from reference TRBV7-9 and TRBJ1-2, is DTGVSQNPRHKITKRGQNVTFRCDPISEHNRLYWYRQTLGQGPEFLTYFQNEAQLEKSRLLSDRFSAERPKGSFSTLEIQRTEQGDSAMYLCASSAVTSDYGYTFGSGTRLTVV.

The V and J genes are TRBV7-9 and TRBJ2-3, with a tentative D call TRBD2 (5 bases). The CDR3 extends over 14 amino acids. The germline V gene encodes CDR1 SEHNR and CDR2 FQNEAQ (reference sequence). Trimming took off 6 bases at V and 3 bases at J, with 13 bases between the two ends. Written as DNA, the CDR3 is TGTGCCAGCAGTCGAAAAAGCGGAACAGATACGCAGTATTTT. Encoded protein: CASSRKSGTDTQYF.

This clonotype has just one count. The V and J genes are TRBV5-1 and TRBJ2-6; a weak D match, TRBD1 (6 bases). The CDR3 has 16 residues. From germline, CDR1 is SGHRS and CDR2 YFSETQ. V dropped 3 bases and J dropped 1 base, with 11 bases sitting between them. CDR3 amino acids: CASSSGHLSGANVLTF. The CDR3 DNA sequence: TGCGCCAGCAGCTCGGGACACCTATCTGGGGCCAACGTCCTGACTTTC.

CDR3 coding DNA: TGTGCCAGCAGCTTATTCCTCAGGGGGCCCAACACTGAAGCTTTCTTT. This encodes CASSLFLRGPNTEAFF. The V call is TRBV7-8, the J call TRBJ1-1; 8 nucleotides match TRBD1. Germline lookup yields CDR1 SGHVS and CDR2 FQNEAQ. Unmatched junction bases numbered 7, after V lost 2 bases and J lost 2 bases. CDR3 length: 16 residues.

The V gene is TRBV2, the J gene TRBJ2-1; weak D call: TRBD2 (5 bases). Deletions cut 6 bases from V and 0 bases from J, with 6 bases between. This CDR3 contains 13 residues. Germline CDR1 reads SNHLY; CDR2 reads FYNNEI. CDR3 bases: TGTGCCAGCAGGGACTTCTCCTACAATGAGCAGTTCTTC. It encodes CASRDFSYNEQFF.

This chain joins TRBV30 and TRBJ1-5, with a weak D call TRBD1 (6 bases). V lost 1 base and J lost 6, with 10 bases in between. The CDR3 is made up of 13 amino acids. The germline V gene has CDR1 GTSNPN and CDR2 SVGIG (reference sequence). CDR3 bases: TGTGCCTGGAGTGCAGGGGTTAGTCAGCCCCAGCATTTT. It codes for CAWSAGVSQPQHF.

The chain recombines TRBV27 with TRBJ1-1; TRBD1 might be the D (5 bases). The V end lost 4 bases, the J end lost 4 bases, and 19 bases lay between the germline ends. The CDR3 has 16 residues. Germline V lookup: CDR1 MNHEY, CDR2 SMNVEV (reference sequence). The CDR3 reads CASSWGSDPGITEAFF. In DNA, the CDR3 is TGTGCCAGCAGTTGGGGCTCAGACCCTGGTATCACTGAAGCTTTCTTT.

This clonotype is a singleton in its sample. The chain links TRBV4-1 to TRBJ1-1, with D unclear. Germline V gene data show CDR1 as MGHRA and CDR2 as YSYEKL. The length of the CDR3 is 15 residues. V was cut by 7 bases and J by 0 bases, with 15 bases left in between. This CDR3 is CASTRDRFMNTEAFF. The CDR3 DNA reads as TGCGCCAGCACCCGTGACCGCTTTATGAACACTGAAGCTTTCTTT.

CDR3: CASSRAGAAYNEQFF. The CDR3 bases are TGTGCCAGCAGCAGGGCGGGGGCAGCCTACAATGAGCAGTTCTTC. The rearrangement joins TRBV5-6 to TRBJ2-1; D might be TRBD2 (7 bases). Germline V gene data show CDR1 as SGHDT and CDR2 as YYEEEE. Trimming left V 4 bases short and J 2 bases short, with 13 bases between. This CDR3 contains 15 residues.

V usage is TRBV7-9 and J usage is TRBJ2-7, with D possibly called TRBD1 or TRBD2 (5 bases each). Trimming cost V 2 bases and J 4 bases, with 18 bases left between them. This CDR3 has 16 residues. Per germline, CDR1 SEHNR and CDR2 FQNEAQ (reference sequence). CDR3 sequence (DNA): TGTGCCAGCAGCTTACTCGGGGCGGGCCGGCATTACGAGCAGTACTTC. This sequence encodes CASSLLGAGRHYEQYF.

This chain links TRBV6-5 with TRBJ1-5; 7 bases map to TRBD1. V was pared by 5 bases and J by 7 bases, with 5 bases of the junction left unmatched. Germline CDR1 and CDR2: MNHEY and SVGAGI. The CDR3 sequence is 13 residues long. CDR3 loop: CASSEDRIQPQHF. For the CDR3, the DNA is TGTGCCAGCAGTGAGGACAGGATACAGCCCCAGCATTTT.

The genes are TRBV7-2 and TRBJ1-2; D remains ambiguous. CDR1 and CDR2 from the germline V gene are SGHTA and FQGNSA. CDR3 size: 14 residues. V lost 1 base and J 4 bases, leaving 10 bases between the germline ends. CDR3 sequence: CASSLERTGYGYTF. The CDR3 nucleotides read TGTGCCAGCAGCTTAGAGAGGACGGGCTATGGCTACACCTTC. The variable domain in full, completed from reference TRBV7-2 and TRBJ1-2, reads GAGVSQSPSNKVTEKGKDVELRCDPISGHTALYWYRQSLGQGLEFLIYFQGNSAPDKSGLPSDRFSAERTGGSVSTLTIQRTQQEDSAVYLCASSLERTGYGYTFGSGTRLTVV.

The CDR3 sequence: CASSPDRETQYF. CDR3 DNA: TGTGCCAGCTCACCAGACCGGGAGACCCAGTACTTC. This chain uses TRBV18 with TRBJ2-5; D remains ambiguous. CDR1 and CDR2 from the germline V gene are KGHSH and LQKENI. This CDR3 contains 12 residues. V dropped 2 bases and J dropped 5 bases, with 6 bases sitting between them.

The chain links TRBV11-2 to TRBJ1-5; no firm D call. The CDR3 covers 11 residues. The V end was cut by 5 bases, the J end by 8 bases, with 7 bases between. CDR1 is SGHAT, CDR2 FQNNGV, per germline. In DNA form, the CDR3 reads TGTGCCAGCAGCCCGGTGGAGCCCCAGCATTTT. As protein: CASSPVEPQHF.

The CDR3 loop is CACSPGLIENPPSGANVLTF. The CDR3 bases are TGTGCCTGCTCCCCTGGACTGATCGAAAACCCTCCCTCTGGGGCCAACGTCCTGACTTTC. The chain uses TRBV30 and TRBJ2-6; possibly TRBD2 for D (5 bases). This CDR3 has 20 residues. CDR1 is GTSNPN and CDR2 is SVGIG in the germline V gene (reference sequence). Trimming shortened V by 6 bases and J by 0 bases, and 27 bases separated the two germline ends. The variable domain in full, completed from reference TRBV30 and TRBJ2-6, reads SQTIHQWPATLVQPVGSPLSLECTVEGTSNPNLYWYRQAAGRGLQLLFYSVGIGQISSEVPQNLSASRPQDRQFILSSKKLLLSDSGFYLCACSPGLIENPPSGANVLTFGAGSRLTVL.

V and J are TRBV6-5 and TRBJ2-7; the match to TRBD1 covers 9 bases. The CDR3 length is 14 residues. Trimming took 5 bases from V and 5 from J; bases not matched to a gene: 7. Germline-derived CDR1 and CDR2 are MNHEY and SVGAGI. CDR3: CASSPPTGGDEQYF. The DNA for the CDR3 is TGTGCCAGCAGTCCTCCGACAGGGGGGGACGAGCAGTACTTC.

This clonotype was picked up a small number of times. CDR3 nucleotides: TGTGCCAGCAGCCTGACAGCCGCCTTTGGGGCCAACGTCCTGACTTTC. It translates to CASSLTAAFGANVLTF. V is TRBV7-2 and J is TRBJ2-6; tentative D call: TRBD1 (5 bases). The CDR3 consists of 16 residues. V gave up 5 bases and J gave up 3 bases, with 14 bases separating them. CDR1 and CDR2 from the germline V gene are SGHTA and FQGNSA. The full variable domain, with the rest looked up from reference TRBV7-2 and TRBJ2-6, is GAGVSQSPSNKVTEKGKDVELRCDPISGHTALYWYRQSLGQGLEFLIYFQGNSAPDKSGLPSDRFSAERTGGSVSTLTIQRTQQEDSAVYLCASSLTAAFGANVLTFGAGSRLTVL.